This TCR beta chain appears in the sequencing data of a study of memory CD4+ T cells and cytomegalovirus serostatus. Single viable CD3+CD4+CD8-CD45RO+ cells were sorted as the memory CD4+ T cells. CMV serostatus came from serum IgG against pp150, pp28, p38, p52. CDR3 length: 11 amino acids. The V gene's germline CDR1 is DFQATT and CDR2 SNEGSKA (reference sequence). Trimming removed 5 bases from V and 10 bases from J, with 12 bases in between. Study-wide results and caveats: The CMV-associated TCR signature appears largely within the CD4+ memory repertoire. Each of 55 to 80 CMV-associated TCRbeta sequences occurred in one to five individuals.

Assay used: immunoSEQ multiplex PCR; TCRdb lists only in-frame clones, some missing. There are tens of thousands of clones in the sample; about three quarters occur only once, and about 2.7% lies in the top ten. A remark on this clone: The antigen is undetermined.

The TCR originated in an adult in good health and CMV-seropositive. The V and J genes are TRBV20-1 and TRBJ2-1, with D unresolved. The sample taken for sequencing was memory CD4+ T cells from blood. The DNA of the CDR3 is TGCAGTGCTCTCAAACAGAGGGAGCAGTTCTTC. Its protein product is CSALKQREQFF.